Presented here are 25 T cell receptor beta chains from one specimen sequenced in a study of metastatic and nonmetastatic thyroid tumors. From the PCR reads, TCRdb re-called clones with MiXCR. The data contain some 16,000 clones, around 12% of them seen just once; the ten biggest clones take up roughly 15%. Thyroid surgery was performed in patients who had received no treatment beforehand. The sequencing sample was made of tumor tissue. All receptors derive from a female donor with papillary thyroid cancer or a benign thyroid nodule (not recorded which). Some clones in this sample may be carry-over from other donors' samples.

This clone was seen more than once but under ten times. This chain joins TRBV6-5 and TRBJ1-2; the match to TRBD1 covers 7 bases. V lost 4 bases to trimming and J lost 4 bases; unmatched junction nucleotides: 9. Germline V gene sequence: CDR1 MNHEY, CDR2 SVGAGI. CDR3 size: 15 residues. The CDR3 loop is CASSFGQAGGYGYTF. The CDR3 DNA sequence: TGTGCCAGCAGTTTCGGACAGGCCGGGGGCTATGGCTACACCTTC.

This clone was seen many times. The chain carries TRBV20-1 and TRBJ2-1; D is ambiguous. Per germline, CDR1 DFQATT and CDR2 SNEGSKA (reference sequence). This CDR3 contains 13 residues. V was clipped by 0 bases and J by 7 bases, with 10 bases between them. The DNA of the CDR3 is TGCAGTGCTAGAGATCGGGCCCGAAATGAGCAGTTCTTC. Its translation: CSARDRARNEQFF.

The CDR3 DNA sequence: TGTGCCAGCAGTTACCGCGGACCGTATGGCTACACCTTC. It encodes CASSYRGPYGYTF. J is TRBJ1-2 and V is TRBV6-2 or TRBV6-3; D unclear. CDR1 and CDR2 (germline): MNHEY, SVGEGT. V lost 2 bases and J lost 5, with 9 bases in between. CDR3 size: 13 residues.

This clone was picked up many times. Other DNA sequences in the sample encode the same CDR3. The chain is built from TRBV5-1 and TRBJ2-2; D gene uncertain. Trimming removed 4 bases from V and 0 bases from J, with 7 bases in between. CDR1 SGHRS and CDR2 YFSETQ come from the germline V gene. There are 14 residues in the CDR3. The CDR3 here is CASSQSTNTGELFF. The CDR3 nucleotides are TGCGCCAGCAGCCAATCGACGAACACCGGGGAGCTGTTTTTT.

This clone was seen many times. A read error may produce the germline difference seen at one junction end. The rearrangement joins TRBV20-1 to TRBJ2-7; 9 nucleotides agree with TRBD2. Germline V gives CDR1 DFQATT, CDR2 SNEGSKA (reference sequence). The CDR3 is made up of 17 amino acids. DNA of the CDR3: TGCAGTGCTAGTCCCGATGCTTGGCGGGAGGGATCTTACGTGCAGTACTTC. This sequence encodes CSASPDAWREGSYVQYF.

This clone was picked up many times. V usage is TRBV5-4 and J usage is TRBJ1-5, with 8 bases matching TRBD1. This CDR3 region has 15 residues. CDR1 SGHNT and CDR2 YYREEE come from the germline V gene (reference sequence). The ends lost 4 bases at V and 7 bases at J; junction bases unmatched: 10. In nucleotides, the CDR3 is TGTGCCAGCAGCGCGGGACCAGGGGGCGAACAGCCCCAGCATTTT. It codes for CASSAGPGGEQPQHF.

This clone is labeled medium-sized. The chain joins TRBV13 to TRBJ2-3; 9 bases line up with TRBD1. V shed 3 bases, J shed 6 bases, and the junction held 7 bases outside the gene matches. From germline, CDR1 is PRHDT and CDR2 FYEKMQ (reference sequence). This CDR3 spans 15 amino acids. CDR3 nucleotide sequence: TGTGCCAGCAGCTTCGGACAGGGGATGAGGGATACGCAGTATTTT. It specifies CASSFGQGMRDTQYF.

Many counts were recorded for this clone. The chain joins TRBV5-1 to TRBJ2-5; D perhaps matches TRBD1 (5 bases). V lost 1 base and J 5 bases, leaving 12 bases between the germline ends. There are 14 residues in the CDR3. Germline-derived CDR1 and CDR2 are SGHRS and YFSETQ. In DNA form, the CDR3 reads TGCGCCAGCAGCTTGTTCGTGGGGCCGGAGACCCAGTACTTC. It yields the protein CASSLFVGPETQYF.

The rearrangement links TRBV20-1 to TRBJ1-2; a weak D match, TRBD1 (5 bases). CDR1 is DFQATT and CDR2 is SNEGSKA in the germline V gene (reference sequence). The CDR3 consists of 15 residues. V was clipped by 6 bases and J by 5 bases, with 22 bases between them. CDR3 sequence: CSASSPRRGEYGYTF. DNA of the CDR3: TGCAGTGCCAGCAGCCCCCGTCGAGGGGAGTATGGCTACACCTTC.

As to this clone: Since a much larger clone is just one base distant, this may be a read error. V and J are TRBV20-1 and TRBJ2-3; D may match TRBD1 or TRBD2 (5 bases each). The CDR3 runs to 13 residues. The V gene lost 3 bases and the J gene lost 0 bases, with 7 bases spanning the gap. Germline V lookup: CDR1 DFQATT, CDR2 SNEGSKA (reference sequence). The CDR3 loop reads CSASWDSTDTQYF. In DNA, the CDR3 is TGCAGTGCTAGTTGGGACAGCACAGATACGCAGTATTTT.

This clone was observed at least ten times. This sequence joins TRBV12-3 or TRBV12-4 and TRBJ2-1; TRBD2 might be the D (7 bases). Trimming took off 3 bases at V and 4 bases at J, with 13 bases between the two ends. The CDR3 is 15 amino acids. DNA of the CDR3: TGTGCCAGCAGTTTTCCGGGGGGCCATTACAATGAGCAGTTCTTC. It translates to CASSFPGGHYNEQFF.

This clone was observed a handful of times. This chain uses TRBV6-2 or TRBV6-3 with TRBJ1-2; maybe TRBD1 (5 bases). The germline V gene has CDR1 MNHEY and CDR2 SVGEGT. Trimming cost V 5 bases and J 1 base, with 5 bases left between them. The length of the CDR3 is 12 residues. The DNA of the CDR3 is TGTGCCAGCAGTGACAGTAACTATGGCTACACCTTC. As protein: CASSDSNYGYTF.

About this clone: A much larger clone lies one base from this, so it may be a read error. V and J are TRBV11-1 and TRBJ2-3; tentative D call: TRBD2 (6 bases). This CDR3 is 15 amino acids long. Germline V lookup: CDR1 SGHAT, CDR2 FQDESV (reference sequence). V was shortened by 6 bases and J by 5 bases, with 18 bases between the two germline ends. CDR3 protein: CASSIDGSGEDTQYF. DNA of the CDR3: TGTGCCAGCAGTATTGACGGGAGTGGGGAAGATACGCAGTATTTT.

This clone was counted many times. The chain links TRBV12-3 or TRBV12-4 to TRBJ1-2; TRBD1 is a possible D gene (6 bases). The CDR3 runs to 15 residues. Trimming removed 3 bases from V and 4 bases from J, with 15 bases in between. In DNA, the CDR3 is TGTGCCAGCAGTTTGACCGGGGGCGGGGGCTATGGCTACACCTTC. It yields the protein CASSLTGGGGYGYTF.

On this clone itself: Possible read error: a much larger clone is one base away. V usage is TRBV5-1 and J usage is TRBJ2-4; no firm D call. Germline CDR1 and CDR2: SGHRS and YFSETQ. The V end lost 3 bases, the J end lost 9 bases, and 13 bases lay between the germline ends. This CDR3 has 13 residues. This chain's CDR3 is CASSWERAAIQYF. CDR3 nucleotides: TGCGCCAGCAGCTGGGAAAGGGCCGCCATTCAGTACTTC.

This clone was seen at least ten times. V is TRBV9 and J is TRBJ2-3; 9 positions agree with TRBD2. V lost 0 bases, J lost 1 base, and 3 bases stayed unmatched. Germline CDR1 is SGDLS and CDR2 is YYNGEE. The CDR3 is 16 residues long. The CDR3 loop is CASSVGSGGGTDTQYF. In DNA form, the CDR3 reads TGTGCCAGCAGCGTAGGTAGCGGGGGAGGCACAGATACGCAGTATTTT.

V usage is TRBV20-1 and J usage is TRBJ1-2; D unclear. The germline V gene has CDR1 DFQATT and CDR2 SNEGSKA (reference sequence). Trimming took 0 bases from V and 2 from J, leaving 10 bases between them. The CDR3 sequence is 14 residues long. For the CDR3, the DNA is TGCAGTGCTAGAGATAGGAGTAGAAACTATGGCTACACCTTC. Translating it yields CSARDRSRNYGYTF.

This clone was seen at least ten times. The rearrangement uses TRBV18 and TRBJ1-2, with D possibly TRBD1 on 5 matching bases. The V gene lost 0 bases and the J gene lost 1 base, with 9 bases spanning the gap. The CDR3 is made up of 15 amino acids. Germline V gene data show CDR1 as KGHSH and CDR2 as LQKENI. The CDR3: CASSPPQGFNYGYTF. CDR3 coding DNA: TGTGCCAGCTCACCACCGCAGGGTTTTAACTATGGCTACACCTTC.

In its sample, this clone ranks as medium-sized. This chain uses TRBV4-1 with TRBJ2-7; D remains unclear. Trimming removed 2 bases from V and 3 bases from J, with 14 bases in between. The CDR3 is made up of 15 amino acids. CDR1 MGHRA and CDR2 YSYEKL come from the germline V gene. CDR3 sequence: CASSQTIVSLYEQYF. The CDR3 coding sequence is TGCGCCAGCAGCCAAACAATAGTGAGCCTCTACGAGCAGTACTTC.

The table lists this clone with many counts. The CDR3 reads CASSQGLLAGVWDTQYF. CDR3 in DNA: TGTGCCAGCAGCCAGGGCCTACTAGCGGGAGTTTGGGATACGCAGTATTTT. The chain employs TRBV3-1 and TRBJ2-3; 11 nucleotides align to TRBD2. CDR1 and CDR2 from the germline V gene are LGHDT and YNNKEL (reference sequence). The junction had 11 bases not matched to a gene; V was cut back by 3 bases and J by 6 bases. The CDR3 has 17 amino acids.

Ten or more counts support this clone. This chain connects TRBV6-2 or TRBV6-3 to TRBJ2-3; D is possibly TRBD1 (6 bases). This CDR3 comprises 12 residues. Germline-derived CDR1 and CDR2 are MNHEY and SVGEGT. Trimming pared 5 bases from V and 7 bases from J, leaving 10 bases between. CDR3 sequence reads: CASSKQGHTQYF. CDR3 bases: TGTGCCAGCAGTAAACAGGGCCATACGCAGTATTTT.

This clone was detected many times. In DNA, the CDR3 is TGCGCCAGCAGCCAAGTGGAAGGAAACGGCTACGAGCAGTACTTC. Protein sequence: CASSQVEGNGYEQYF. V usage is TRBV4-1 and J usage is TRBJ2-7; D remains ambiguous. Germline V gene data show CDR1 as MGHRA and CDR2 as YSYEKL. V was cut by 1 base and J by 3 bases, with 13 bases left in between. The CDR3 totals 15 residues.

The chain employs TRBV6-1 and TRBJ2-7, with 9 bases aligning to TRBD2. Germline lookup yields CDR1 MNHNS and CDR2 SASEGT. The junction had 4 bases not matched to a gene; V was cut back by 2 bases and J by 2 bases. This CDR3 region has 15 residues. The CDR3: CASSERGLAAYEQYF. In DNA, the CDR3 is TGTGCCAGCAGTGAACGGGGACTAGCAGCCTACGAGCAGTACTTC.

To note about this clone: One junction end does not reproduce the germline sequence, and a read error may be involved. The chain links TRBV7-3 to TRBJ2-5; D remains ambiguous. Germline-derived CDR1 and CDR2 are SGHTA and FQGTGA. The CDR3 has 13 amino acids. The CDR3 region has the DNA TGTGCCAGCAGCTTGTTGAAGCAAGGGACCCAGTACTTC. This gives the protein CASSLLKQGTQYF.

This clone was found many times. The CDR3 bases are TGCAGTGCTCCCCAGTTGAGCTCCTACAATGAGCAGTTCTTC. Translated: CSAPQLSSYNEQFF. The J gene is TRBJ2-1, the V gene TRBV20-1, with D hard to call. Per germline, CDR1 DFQATT and CDR2 SNEGSKA (reference sequence). V was cut by 5 bases and J by 0 bases, with 11 bases left in between. This CDR3 has 14 amino acids.